Here is one T cell receptor (beta chain) with its context. V lost 1 base to trimming and J lost 7 bases, with 16 bases between them. Germline CDR1 and CDR2: LGHDT and YNNKEL (reference sequence). CDR3 length: 15 amino acids. Using a J-beta primer mix together with a sample-barcoded 5' primer, a second PCR was run for roughly 7 to 12 cycles. TCRdb ran MiXCR on the 5' RACE reads and lists one entry per CDR3 protein. The repertoire has about 640,000 distinct CDR3 sequences, about 28% of them found once; the top ten carry about a sixth. The record originates from a study of blood T cells in healthy people across ages.

J is TRBJ1-1 and V is TRBV3-1, with D possibly TRBD1 on 6 matching bases. The sequenced sample consisted of blood. This TCR derives from a woman of 80 years or more in good health. The CDR3 sequence: CASSQGSWGLGEAFF. The CDR3 coding sequence is TGTGCCAGCAGCCAAGGGTCTTGGGGGCTTGGTGAAGCTTTCTTT.